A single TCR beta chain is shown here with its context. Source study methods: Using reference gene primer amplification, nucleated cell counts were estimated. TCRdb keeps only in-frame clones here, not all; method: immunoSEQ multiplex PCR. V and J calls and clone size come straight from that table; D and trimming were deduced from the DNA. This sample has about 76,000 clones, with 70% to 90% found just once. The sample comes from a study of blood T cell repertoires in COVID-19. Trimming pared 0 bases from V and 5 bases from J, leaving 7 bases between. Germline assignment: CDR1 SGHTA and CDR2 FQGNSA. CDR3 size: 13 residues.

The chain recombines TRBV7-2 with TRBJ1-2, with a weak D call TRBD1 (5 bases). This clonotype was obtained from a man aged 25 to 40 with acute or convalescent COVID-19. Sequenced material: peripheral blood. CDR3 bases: TGTGCCAGCAGCTTAGCCGGGGGATATGGCTACACCTTC. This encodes CASSLAGGYGYTF.